This T cell receptor beta chain stems from a study of siplizumab effects on memory and regulatory T cells. Notes on this clone: Its target is unknown.

Study observations and caveats: In the presence of siplizumab, alloreactive sequences traceable to unstimulated CD4+ memory cells were significantly reduced. There appeared to be greater diversity in naive T cells than in memory cells, and naive T cells seemed major contributors to the alloresponse.

Some clones are missing from TCRdb's copy, which holds only in-frame ones; the method was immunoSEQ multiplex PCR. This table holds tens of thousands of clones, under 95% found once. Looked up from germline, CDR1 is SGHTA and CDR2 is FQGNSA. The V segment lost 6 bases and the J segment 5 bases; nucleotides outside the gene matches: 5. This CDR3 is 14 amino acids long. The specimen sequenced was CD8+ T cells sorted from blood. The V call is TRBV7-2, the J call TRBJ2-5, with 11 bases lining up with TRBD2. The clonotype originates from a human donor in good health. The CDR3 spells CASRFSGGEETQYF. The CDR3 nucleotides are TGTGCCAGCAGGTTTAGCGGGGGGGAGGAGACCCAGTACTTC.